Listed below are T cell receptor beta chains from one sample, sequenced in a study of blood T cell repertoires in COVID-19. TCRdb keeps only in-frame clones here, not all; method: immunoSEQ multiplex PCR. The sample shows a few hundred thousand clones, around 89% of them seen only once. The material sequenced was PBMCs or T cells enriched from blood (not recorded which). Every receptor here comes from a man between 25 and 39 years old who had been exposed to COVID-19. Each CDR3 is given with its conserved first and last residue. The D gene is left open where the match is weak. Clone size is shown for a subset of rows, as once, few, many or a class of expanded clone.

>TRBJ2-7|TRBV3-1/TRBV3-2|.|TRBD2
TGTGCCTCCTCTCTAGCGGGGTCCTACGAGCAGTACTTC
CASSLAGSYEQYF
>TRBJ1-5|TRBV4-2|.|.
TGTGCCAGCAGCCACTGGGGCGTTGGCAATCAGCCCCAGCATTTT
CASSHWGVGNQPQHF
>TRBJ2-7|TRBV5-5|.|TRBD1
TGTGCCAGCAGTTTCTTTCCGGACAGGGGCTACGAGCAGTACTTC
CASSFFPDRGYEQYF
>TRBJ1-5|TRBV28|once|.
TGTGCCAGCAGTCGATCCATCTTAGAAGATAGCAATCAGCCCCAGCATTTT
CASSRSILEDSNQPQHF
>TRBJ2-5|TRBV30|.|.
TGTGCCTGGAGTCCTGGAGCAGGGCGAGAGACCCAGTACTTC
CAWSPGAGRETQYF
>TRBJ1-6|TRBV6-5|once|.
TGTGCCAGCAGTAAGAACGAGAATTCACCCCTCCACTTT
CASSKNENSPLHF
>TRBJ2-3|TRBV19|once|TRBD2
TGTGCCAGTACTGGGACTAGCGGGGGGCACCCTAGCACAGATACGCAGTATTTT
CASTGTSGGHPSTDTQYF
>TRBJ1-2|TRBV15|.|.
TGTGCCACCAGCAACAGGGATTATGGCTACACCTTC
CATSNRDYGYTF
>TRBJ2-3|TRBV7-3|.|TRBD2
TGTGCCAGCAGCACCCTCGGCGGGGGTGATACGCAGTATTTT
CASSTLGGGDTQYF
>TRBJ1-6|TRBV6-1|.|.
TGTGCCAGCAGTGGCCGGGACACCGGACCCCGTAATTCACCCCTCCACTTT
CASSGRDTGPRNSPLHF
>TRBJ2-5|TRBV4-2|.|TRBD1
TGTGCCAGCAGCCAGGACAGGCACCAAGAGACCCAGTACTTC
CASSQDRHQETQYF
>TRBJ2-7|TRBV5-1|.|.
TGCGCCAGCAGCCCAACTCCGGGGGTTCACGAGCAGTACTTC
CASSPTPGVHEQYF
>TRBJ1-2|TRBV4-3|once|.
TGCGCCAGCAGCCAAGTCTCAGGGTTTTTCGTCTATGGCTACACCTTC
CASSQVSGFFVYGYTF
>TRBJ1-5|TRBV5-1|.|.
TGCGCCAGCAGCTTGGACGGACATAGCAATCAGCCCCAGCATTTT
CASSLDGHSNQPQHF
>TRBJ1-1|TRBV9|.|.
TGTGCCAGCAGCGTAGCTCCAGGGAACACTGAAGCTTTCTTT
CASSVAPGNTEAFF
>TRBJ2-4|TRBV7-9|.|.
TGTGCCAGCACCGCCATGACAGTTATAGCCAAAAACATTCAGTACTTC
CASTAMTVIAKNIQYF
>TRBJ1-1|TRBV19|.|.
TGTGCCAGTAGTCCAAGGACGGGGGGAATCCCTGAAGCTTTCTTT
CASSPRTGGIPEAFF
>TRBJ2-3|TRBV19|.|.
TGTGCCAGTAGTATAGGACGGGGGGCCTATACGCAGTATTTT
CASSIGRGAYTQYF
>TRBJ2-2|TRBV3-1/TRBV3-2|.|.
TGTGCCAGCAGCCAAGATTTGGGGGCAGGAACCGGGGAGCTGTTTTTT
CASSQDLGAGTGELFF
>TRBJ2-7|TRBV11-3|.|TRBD1
TGTGCCAGCAGCGCGACAGGGGCTTTTTACGAGCAGTACTTC
CASSATGAFYEQYF